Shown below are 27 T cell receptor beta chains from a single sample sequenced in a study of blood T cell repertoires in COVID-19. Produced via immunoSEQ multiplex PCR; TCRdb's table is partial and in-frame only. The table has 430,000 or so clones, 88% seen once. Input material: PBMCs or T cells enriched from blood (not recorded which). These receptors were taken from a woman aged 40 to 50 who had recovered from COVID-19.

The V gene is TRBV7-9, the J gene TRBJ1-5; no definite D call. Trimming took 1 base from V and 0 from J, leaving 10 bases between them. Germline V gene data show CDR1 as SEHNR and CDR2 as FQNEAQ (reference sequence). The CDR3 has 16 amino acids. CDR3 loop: CASSLGTDYSNQPQHF. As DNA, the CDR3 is TGTGCCAGCAGCTTAGGAACAGACTATAGCAATCAGCCCCAGCATTTT.

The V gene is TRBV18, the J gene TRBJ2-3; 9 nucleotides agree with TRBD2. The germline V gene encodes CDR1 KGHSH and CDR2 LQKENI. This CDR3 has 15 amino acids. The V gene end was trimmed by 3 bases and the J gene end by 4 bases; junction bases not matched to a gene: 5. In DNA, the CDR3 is TGTGCCAGCTCACCCCTAGCGGGAAAGTCAGATACGCAGTATTTT. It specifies CASSPLAGKSDTQYF. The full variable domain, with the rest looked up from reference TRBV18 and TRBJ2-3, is NAGVMQNPRHLVRRRGQEARLRCSPMKGHSHVYWYRQLPEEGLKFMVYLQKENIIDESGMPKERFSAEFPKEGPSILRIQQVVRGDSAAYFCASSPLAGKSDTQYFGPGTRLTVL.

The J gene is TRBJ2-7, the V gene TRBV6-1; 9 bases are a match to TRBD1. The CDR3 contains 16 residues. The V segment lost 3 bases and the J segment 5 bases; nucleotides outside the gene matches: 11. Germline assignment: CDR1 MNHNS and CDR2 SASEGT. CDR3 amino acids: CASSEQLGTGKDEQYF. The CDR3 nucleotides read TGTGCCAGCAGTGAGCAATTAGGGACAGGGAAGGACGAGCAGTACTTC.

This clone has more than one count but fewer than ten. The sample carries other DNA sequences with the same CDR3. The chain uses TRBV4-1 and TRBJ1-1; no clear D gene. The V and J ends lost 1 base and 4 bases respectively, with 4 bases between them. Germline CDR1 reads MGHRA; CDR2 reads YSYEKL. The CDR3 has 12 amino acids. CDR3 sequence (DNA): TGCGCCAGCAGCCAAGGGGCCACTGAAGCTTTCTTT. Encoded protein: CASSQGATEAFF.

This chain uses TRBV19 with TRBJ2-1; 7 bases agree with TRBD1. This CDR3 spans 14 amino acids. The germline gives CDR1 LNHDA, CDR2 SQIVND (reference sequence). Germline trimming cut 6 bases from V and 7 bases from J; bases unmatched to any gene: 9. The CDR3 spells CASRADRLPNEQFF. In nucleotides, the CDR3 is TGTGCCAGTAGGGCGGACAGGTTGCCGAATGAGCAGTTCTTC.

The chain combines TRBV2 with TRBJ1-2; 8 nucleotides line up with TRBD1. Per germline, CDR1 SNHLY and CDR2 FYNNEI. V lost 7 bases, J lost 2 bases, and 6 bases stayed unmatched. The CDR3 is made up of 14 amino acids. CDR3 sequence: CASITTGENYGYTF. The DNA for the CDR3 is TGTGCCAGCATAACGACAGGGGAAAACTATGGCTACACCTTC.

In DNA form, the CDR3 reads TGTGCCAGCAGCTTGGTATCGGCTAGCGGGATCAGCGAGCAGTACTTC. It encodes CASSLVSASGISEQYF. The J gene is TRBJ2-7, the V gene TRBV5-4, with TRBD2 identical over 9 bases. This CDR3 comprises 16 residues. The ends lost 0 bases at V and 6 bases at J; junction bases unmatched: 10. Per the germline V gene, CDR1 is SGHNT and CDR2 is YYREEE (reference sequence).

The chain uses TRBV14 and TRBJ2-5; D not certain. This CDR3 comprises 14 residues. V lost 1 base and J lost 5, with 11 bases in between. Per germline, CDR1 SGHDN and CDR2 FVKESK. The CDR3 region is CASSQGAGAETQYF. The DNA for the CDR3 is TGTGCCAGCAGCCAAGGGGCAGGCGCGGAGACCCAGTACTTC.

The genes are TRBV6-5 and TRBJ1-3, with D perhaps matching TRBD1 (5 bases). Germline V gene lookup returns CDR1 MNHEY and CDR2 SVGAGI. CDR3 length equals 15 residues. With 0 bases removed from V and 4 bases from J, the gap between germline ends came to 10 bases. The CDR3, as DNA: TGTGCCAGCAGTTACTCTACGTCAGGGGGAAACACCATATATTTT. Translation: CASSYSTSGGNTIYF.

CDR3 DNA: TGTGCCAGCAGGGAGACAGGGGATTTTAACTATGGCTACACCTTC. Translated, it gives CASRETGDFNYGYTF. This chain connects TRBV6-5 to TRBJ1-2; 8 positions match TRBD1. Looked up from germline, CDR1 is MNHEY and CDR2 is SVGAGI. The CDR3 runs 15 residues. V was clipped by 6 bases and J by 1 base; unmatched bases: 7.

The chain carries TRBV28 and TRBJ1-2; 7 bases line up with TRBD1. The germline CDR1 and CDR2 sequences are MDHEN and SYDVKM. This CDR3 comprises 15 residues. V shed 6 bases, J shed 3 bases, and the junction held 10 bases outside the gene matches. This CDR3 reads CASRRMRDRDYGYTF. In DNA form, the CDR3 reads TGTGCCAGCAGAAGAATGAGAGACAGGGACTATGGCTACACCTTC.

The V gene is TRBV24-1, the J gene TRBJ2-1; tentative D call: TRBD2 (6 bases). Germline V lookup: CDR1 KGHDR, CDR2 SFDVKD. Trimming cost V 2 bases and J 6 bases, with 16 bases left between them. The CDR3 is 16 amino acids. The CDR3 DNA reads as TGTGCCACCAGTGATTCCCGTCCGGGGGACTCCAATGAGCAGTTCTTC. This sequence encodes CATSDSRPGDSNEQFF.

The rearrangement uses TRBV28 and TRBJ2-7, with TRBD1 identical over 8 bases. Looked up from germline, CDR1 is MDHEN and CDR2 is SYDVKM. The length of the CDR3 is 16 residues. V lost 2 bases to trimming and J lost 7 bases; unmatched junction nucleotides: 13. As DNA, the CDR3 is TGTGCCAGCAGTTTAAGGCCGACAGGGGCCCTGGGGGAGCAGTACTTC. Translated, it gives CASSLRPTGALGEQYF.

Written as DNA, the CDR3 is TGTGCCACCAGTGACCCTACCAGGGGTACGGAGACCCAGTACTTC. It codes for CATSDPTRGTETQYF. The V and J genes are TRBV24-1 and TRBJ2-5; D might be TRBD1 (6 bases). The germline CDR1 and CDR2 sequences are KGHDR and SFDVKD. Trimming removed 4 bases from V and 5 bases from J, with 16 bases in between. This CDR3 spans 15 amino acids.

The CDR3 nucleotides read TGTGCCAGTAGTATAGGTGGCTGGGAGGATGAAAAACTGTTTTTT. It codes for CASSIGGWEDEKLFF. The chain employs TRBV19 and TRBJ1-4; no clear D gene. CDR3 size: 15 residues. V was trimmed by 1 base and J by 6 bases, leaving 12 bases between them. Germline CDR1 and CDR2: LNHDA and SQIVND (reference sequence).

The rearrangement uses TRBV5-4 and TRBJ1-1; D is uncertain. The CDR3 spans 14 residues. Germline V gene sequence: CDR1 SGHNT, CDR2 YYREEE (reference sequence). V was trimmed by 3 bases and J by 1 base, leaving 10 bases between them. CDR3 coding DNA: TGTGCCAGCAGCTCGGAGACCAGGAACACTGAAGCTTTCTTT. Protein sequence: CASSSETRNTEAFF.

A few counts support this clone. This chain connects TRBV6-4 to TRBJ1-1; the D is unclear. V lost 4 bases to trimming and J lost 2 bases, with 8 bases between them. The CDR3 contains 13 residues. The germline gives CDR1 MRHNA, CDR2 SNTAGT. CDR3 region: CASSASSNTEAFF. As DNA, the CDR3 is TGTGCCAGCAGTGCATCCAGTAACACTGAAGCTTTCTTT.

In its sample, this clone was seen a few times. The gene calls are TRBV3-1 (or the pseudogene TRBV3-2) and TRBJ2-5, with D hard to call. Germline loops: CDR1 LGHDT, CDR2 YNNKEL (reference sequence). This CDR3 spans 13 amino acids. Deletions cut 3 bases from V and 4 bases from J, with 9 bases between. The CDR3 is CASSQSGLETQYF. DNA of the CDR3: TGTGCCAGCAGCCAGTCTGGGCTAGAGACCCAGTACTTC.

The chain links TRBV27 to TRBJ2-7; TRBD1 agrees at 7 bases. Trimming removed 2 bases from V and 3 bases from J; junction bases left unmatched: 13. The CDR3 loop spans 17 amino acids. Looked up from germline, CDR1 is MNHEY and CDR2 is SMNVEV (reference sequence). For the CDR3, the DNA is TGTGCCAGCAGTTTACGGGTAGACAGGGATCGGTACTACGAGCAGTACTTC. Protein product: CASSLRVDRDRYYEQYF.

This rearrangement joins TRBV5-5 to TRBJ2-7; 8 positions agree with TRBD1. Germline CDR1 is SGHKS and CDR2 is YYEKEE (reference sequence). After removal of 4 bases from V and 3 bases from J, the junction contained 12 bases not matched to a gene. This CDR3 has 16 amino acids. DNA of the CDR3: TGTGCCAGCAGCCCCGGGGCAGGACAGGGTCTCTACGAGCAGTACTTC. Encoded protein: CASSPGAGQGLYEQYF.

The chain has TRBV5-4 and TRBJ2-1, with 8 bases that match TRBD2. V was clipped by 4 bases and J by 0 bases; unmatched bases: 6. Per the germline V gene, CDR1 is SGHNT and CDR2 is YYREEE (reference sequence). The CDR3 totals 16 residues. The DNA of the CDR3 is TGTGCCAGCAGCCCCACTAGCGGCTACTCCTACAATGAGCAGTTCTTC. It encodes CASSPTSGYSYNEQFF.

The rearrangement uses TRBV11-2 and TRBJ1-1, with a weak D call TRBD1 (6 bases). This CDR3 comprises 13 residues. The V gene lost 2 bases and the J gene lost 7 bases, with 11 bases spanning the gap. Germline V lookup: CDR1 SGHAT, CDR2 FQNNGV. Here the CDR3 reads CASSLSGANEAFF. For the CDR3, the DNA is TGTGCCAGCAGCTTATCAGGGGCGAATGAAGCTTTCTTT.

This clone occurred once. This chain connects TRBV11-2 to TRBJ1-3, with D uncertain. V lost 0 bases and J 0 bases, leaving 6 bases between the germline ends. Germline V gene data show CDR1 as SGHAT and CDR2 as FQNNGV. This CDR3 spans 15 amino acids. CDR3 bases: TGTGCCAGCAGCTTAGAGGCCGTCTCTGGAAACACCATATATTTT. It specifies CASSLEAVSGNTIYF.

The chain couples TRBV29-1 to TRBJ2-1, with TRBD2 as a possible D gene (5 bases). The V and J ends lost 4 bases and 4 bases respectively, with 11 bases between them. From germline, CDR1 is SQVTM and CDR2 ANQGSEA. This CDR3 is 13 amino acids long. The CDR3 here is CSVVKRRYNEQFF. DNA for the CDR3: TGCAGCGTTGTAAAGCGGAGATACAATGAGCAGTTCTTC.

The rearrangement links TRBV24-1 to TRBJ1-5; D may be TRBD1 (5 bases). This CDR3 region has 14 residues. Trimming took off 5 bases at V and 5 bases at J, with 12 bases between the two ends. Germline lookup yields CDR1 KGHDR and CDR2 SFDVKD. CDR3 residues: CATSGGGSHQPQHF. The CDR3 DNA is TGTGCCACCAGTGGCGGGGGTAGTCATCAGCCCCAGCATTTT.

The chain's CDR3 is CASSEARTVYGYTF. The DNA for the CDR3 is TGTGCCAGCAGTGAGGCCCGGACAGTCTATGGCTACACCTTC. The V call is TRBV2, the J call TRBJ1-2; tentatively, D is TRBD1 (6 bases). The V and J ends lost 3 bases and 4 bases respectively, with 12 bases between them. CDR1 is SNHLY and CDR2 is FYNNEI in the germline V gene. The CDR3 is made up of 14 amino acids. The full variable domain, its missing parts supplied by reference TRBV2 and TRBJ1-2, is EPEVTQTPSHQVTQMGQEVILRCVPISNHLYFYWYRQILGQKVEFLVSFYNNEISEKSEIFDDQFSVERPDGSNFTLKIRSTKLEDSAMYFCASSEARTVYGYTFGSGTRLTVV.

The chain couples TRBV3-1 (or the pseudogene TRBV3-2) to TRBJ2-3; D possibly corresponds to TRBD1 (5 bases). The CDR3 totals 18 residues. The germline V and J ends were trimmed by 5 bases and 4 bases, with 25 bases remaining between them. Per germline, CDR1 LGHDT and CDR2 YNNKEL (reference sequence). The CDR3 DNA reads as TGTGCCAGCAGCTCCTATTCATCAGCGAAGGGGATCGCAGATACGCAGTATTTT. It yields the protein CASSSYSSAKGIADTQYF.